Following are 4 T cell receptor beta chains from one sample sequenced in a study of metastatic and nonmetastatic thyroid tumors. All patients were untreated before thyroid surgery. MiXCR re-clonotyped the PCR reads for TCRdb. The table lists some 22,000 clones, 22% of them singletons. Sequenced: tumor tissue. These TCRs come from a female donor with papillary thyroid cancer or a benign thyroid nodule (not recorded which). Some clones in this sample may be carry-over from other donors' samples.

This clone came up many times. This clone may be a read error of a much larger clone one base away. The CDR3 loop is CASSLFGERSNSPLHF. The CDR3, as DNA: TGTGCCAGCAGCTTATTCGGAGAAAGGAGTAATTCACCCCTCCACTTT. The chain is built from TRBV7-3 and TRBJ1-6; D unclear. The CDR3 runs to 16 residues. Trimming removed 2 bases at V and 6 bases at J, with 14 bases between. The germline CDR1 and CDR2 sequences are SGHTA and FQGTGA.

The rearrangement uses TRBV7-2 and TRBJ2-1; possibly TRBD2 for D (5 bases). The CDR3 length is 14 residues. Trimming pared 2 bases from V and 10 bases from J, leaving 15 bases between. Per the germline V gene, CDR1 is SGHTA and CDR2 is FQGNSA. CDR3 amino acids: CASSLRPASYEQFF. CDR3 in DNA: TGTGCCAGCAGCTTACGGCCGGCTAGCTACGAGCAGTTCTTC.

This clone was counted only a few times. This is likely a read error, given that the CDR3 carries no conserved phenylalanine or tryptophan at its end. The chain links TRBV11-3 to TRBJ2-4; no definite D call. This CDR3 comprises 12 residues. V lost 8 bases, J lost 11 bases, and 16 bases lay in between. CDR1 is SGHNT and CDR2 is YENEEA in the germline V gene. CDR3 residues: CASGHLGDVQYI. The CDR3 coding sequence is TGTGCCAGCGGCCACCTCGGTGACGTTCAGTACATC.

This clone was counted many times. The chain is built from TRBV4-1 and TRBJ1-2; a possible D gene is TRBD1 (5 bases). The CDR3 is 14 amino acids. Trimming removed 0 bases at V and 4 bases at J, with 9 bases between. CDR1 is MGHRA, CDR2 YSYEKL, per germline. CDR3 DNA sequence: TGCGCCAGCAGCCAAGAGGGGACTTTCTATGGCTACACCTTC. Encoded protein: CASSQEGTFYGYTF.